This section outlines one T cell receptor (beta chain) sequence together with its context. Antigen: not known. The sample originates from a study of vaccination effects on CD4 cells after COVID-19. This CDR3 is built from 12 residues. The V segment lost 6 bases and the J segment 8 bases; nucleotides outside the gene matches: 4. Only in-frame clones appear in the TCRdb table, and some are missing; sequencing was by immunoSEQ multiplex PCR. Of some 38,000 clones listed, about two thirds are singletons. Using viral peptide pools, the ViraFEST assay grew out antigen-specific CD4+ T cells prior to sequencing. Cultured cells yielded isolated CD4+ T cells after 10 to 11 days. This person's SARS-CoV-2 infection, confirmed by PCR, occurred between March and December 2020. A density of approximately 2.2 million PBMC per well was used; these cells were cultured with approximately 9.3 IU/ml IL-2 and about 10 ug/ml peptides.

Findings and limits, study-wide: After vaccination, at late timepoints, clones induced by infection and by vaccine contracted markedly. The study enrolled few convalescent patients and sampled no early post-infection timepoints. The study found that post-vaccine spike-reactive clones in convalescents were mainly new vaccine-induced clones.

The TCR comes from a human donor who had a prior SARS-CoV-2 infection. The J gene is TRBJ2-3, the V gene TRBV12-3 or TRBV12-4; 8 bases are shared with TRBD1. The source was CD4+ T cells from PBMCs cultured with HCoV-NL63 spike peptides, collected before COVID-19 vaccination. The CDR3 DNA reads TGTGCCAGCAGCTCGGGACAGGCTACGCAGTATTTT. Translated: CASSSGQATQYF.